This TCR beta chain was sequenced in a study of cytomegalovirus exposure and HLA in healthy donors. The donors comprised healthy bone marrow donors. Study-wide results and caveats: A later analysis reportedly identified an Asian-associated ancestry cluster as carrying fewer N-insertions than the approximately 640-donor mean. Most TCR sequences showed up rarely, but some public TCRs showed up in many donors.

PCR used 60 Vbeta primers and 13 Jbeta primers. Generated by immunoSEQ multiplex PCR, the TCRdb table keeps only in-frame clones and is missing some. The sample shows about 160,000 clones, 85% of them seen only once. This clone was recorded once. Its antigen is not identified. The junction had 5 bases not matched to a gene; V was cut back by 9 bases and J by 5 bases. The CDR3 loop spans 12 amino acids. The germline V gene has CDR1 SGHTS and CDR2 YDEGEE. The sequence was collected from a boy between 2 and 10 years old in good health and CMV-seronegative. The chain uses TRBV5-8 and TRBJ1-5, with 7 bases matching TRBD1. Material: PBMCs. The CDR3 region is CATRQGDQPQHF. The CDR3 coding sequence is TGTGCCACCCGACAGGGTGATCAGCCCCAGCATTTT.